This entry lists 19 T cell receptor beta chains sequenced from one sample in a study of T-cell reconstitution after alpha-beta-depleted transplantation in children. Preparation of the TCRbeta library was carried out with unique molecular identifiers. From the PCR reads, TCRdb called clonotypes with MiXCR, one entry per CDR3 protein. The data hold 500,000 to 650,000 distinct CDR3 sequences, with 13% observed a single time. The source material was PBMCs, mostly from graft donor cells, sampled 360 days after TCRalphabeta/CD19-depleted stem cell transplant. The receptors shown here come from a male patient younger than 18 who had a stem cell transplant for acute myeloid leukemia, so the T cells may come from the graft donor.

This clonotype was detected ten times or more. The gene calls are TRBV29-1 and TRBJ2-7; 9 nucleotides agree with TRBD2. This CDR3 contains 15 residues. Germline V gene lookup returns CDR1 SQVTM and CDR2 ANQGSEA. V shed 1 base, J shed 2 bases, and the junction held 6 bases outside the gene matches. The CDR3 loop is CSVEAGTSPTYEQYF. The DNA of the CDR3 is TGCAGCGTTGAAGCCGGGACTAGCCCGACCTACGAGCAGTACTTC.

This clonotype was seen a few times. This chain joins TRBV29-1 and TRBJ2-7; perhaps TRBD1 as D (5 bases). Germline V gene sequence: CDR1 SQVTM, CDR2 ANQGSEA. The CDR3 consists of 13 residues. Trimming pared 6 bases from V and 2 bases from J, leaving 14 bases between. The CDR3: CSVATLGAYEQYF. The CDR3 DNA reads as TGCAGCGTGGCTACATTAGGGGCCTACGAGCAGTACTTC.

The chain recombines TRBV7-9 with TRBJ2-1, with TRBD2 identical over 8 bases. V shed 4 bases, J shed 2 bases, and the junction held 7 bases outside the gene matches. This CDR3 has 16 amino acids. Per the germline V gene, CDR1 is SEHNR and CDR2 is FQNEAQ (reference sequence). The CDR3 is CASSSGSSGPYNEQFF. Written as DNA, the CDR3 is TGTGCCAGCAGCTCTGGGTCTAGCGGGCCCTACAATGAGCAGTTCTTC.

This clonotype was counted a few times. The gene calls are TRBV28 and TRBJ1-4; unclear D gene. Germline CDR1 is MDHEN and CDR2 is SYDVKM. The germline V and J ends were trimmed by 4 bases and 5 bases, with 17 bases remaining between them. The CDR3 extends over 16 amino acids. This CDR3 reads CASSSVLGFGNEKLFF. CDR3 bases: TGTGCCAGCAGTTCTGTCCTAGGGTTCGGGAATGAAAAACTGTTTTTT.

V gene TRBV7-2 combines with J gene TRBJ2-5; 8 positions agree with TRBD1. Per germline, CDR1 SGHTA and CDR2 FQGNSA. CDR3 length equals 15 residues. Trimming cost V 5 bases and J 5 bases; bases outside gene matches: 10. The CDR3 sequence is CASSRTQGAYETQYF. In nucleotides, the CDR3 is TGTGCCAGCAGCCGAACCCAGGGGGCTTATGAGACCCAGTACTTC.

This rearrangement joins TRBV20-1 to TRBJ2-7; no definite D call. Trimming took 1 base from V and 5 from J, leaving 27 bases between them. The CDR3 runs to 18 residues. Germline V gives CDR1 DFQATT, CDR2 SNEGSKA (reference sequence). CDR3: CSARAEVSNLLAPNEQYF. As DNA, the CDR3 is TGCAGTGCTAGAGCTGAAGTCTCAAACCTCCTGGCCCCCAACGAGCAGTACTTC.

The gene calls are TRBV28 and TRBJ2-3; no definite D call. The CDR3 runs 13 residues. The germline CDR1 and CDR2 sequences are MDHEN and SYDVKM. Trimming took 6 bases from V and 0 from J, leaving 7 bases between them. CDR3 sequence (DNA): TGTGCCAGCAGACTCTTTAGCACAGATACGCAGTATTTT. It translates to CASRLFSTDTQYF.

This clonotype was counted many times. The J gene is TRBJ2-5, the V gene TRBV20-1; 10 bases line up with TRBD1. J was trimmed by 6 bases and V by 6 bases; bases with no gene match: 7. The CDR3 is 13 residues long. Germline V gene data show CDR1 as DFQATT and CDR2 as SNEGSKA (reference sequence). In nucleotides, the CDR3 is TGCAGTGCCCTGGGGACAGGGGCGCAGACCCAGTACTTC. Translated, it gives CSALGTGAQTQYF.

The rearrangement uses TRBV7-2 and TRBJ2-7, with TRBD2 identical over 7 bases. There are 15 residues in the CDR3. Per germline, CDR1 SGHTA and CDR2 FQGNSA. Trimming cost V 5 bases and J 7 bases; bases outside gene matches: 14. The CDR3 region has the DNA TGTGCCAGCAGCCCACGGTGGGAGGGCCCATTTGAGCAGTACTTC. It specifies CASSPRWEGPFEQYF.

CDR3 DNA: TGTGCCAGCAGGCAACAGGGTCACCCAACCTACGAGCAGTACTTC. Its protein is CASRQQGHPTYEQYF. The V gene is TRBV12-3 or TRBV12-4, the J gene TRBJ2-7; TRBD1 is a possible D gene (6 bases). Between the trimmed V and J ends, which lost 6 bases and 2 bases, there was a span of 17 bases. The CDR3 covers 15 residues.

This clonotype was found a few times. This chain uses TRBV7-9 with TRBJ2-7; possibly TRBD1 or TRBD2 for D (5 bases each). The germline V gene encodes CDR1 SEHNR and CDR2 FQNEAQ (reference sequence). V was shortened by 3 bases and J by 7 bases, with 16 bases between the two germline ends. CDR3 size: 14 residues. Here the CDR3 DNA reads TGTGCCAGCAGCTTGACGGGACCCGTTTGGGAGCAGTACTTC. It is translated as CASSLTGPVWEQYF.

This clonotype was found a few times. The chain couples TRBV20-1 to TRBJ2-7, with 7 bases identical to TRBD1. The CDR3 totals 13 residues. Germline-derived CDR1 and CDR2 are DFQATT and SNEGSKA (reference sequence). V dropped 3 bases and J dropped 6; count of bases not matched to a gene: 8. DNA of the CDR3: TGCAGTGCTAGTGGGCAGGGGGTTGGCGAGCAGTACTTC. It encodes CSASGQGVGEQYF.

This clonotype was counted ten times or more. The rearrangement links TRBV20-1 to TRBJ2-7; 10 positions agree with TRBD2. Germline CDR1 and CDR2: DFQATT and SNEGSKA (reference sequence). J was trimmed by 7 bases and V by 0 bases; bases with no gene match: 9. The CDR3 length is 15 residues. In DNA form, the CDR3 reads TGCAGTGCTAGAGATCCCCTAGCGGGAGTAGGAGAGCAGTACTTC. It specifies CSARDPLAGVGEQYF.

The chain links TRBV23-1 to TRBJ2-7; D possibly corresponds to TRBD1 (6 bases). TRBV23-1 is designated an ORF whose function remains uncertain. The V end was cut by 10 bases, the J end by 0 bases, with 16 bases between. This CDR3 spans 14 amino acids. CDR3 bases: TGCGCCAAACCGGACAGTCTCTTCTCCTACGAGCAGTACTTC. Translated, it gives CAKPDSLFSYEQYF.

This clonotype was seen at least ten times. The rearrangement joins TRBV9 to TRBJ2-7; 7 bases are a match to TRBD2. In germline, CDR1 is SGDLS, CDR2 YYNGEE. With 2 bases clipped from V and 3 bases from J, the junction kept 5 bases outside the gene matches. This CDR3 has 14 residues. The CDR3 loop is CASSVSWTSYEQYF. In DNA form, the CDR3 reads TGTGCCAGCAGCGTGTCCTGGACTAGCTACGAGCAGTACTTC.

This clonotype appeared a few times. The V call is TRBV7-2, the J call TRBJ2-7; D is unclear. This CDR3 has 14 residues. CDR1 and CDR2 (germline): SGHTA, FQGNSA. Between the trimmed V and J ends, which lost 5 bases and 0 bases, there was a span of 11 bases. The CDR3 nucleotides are TGTGCCAGCAGCCTCCTCCCGGGCTCCTACGAGCAGTACTTC. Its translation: CASSLLPGSYEQYF.

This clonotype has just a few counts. CDR3 bases: TGTGCCAGCAGCCTAGATGCGGGAGAAGCTTTCTTT. As protein: CASSLDAGEAFF. The chain uses TRBV7-2 and TRBJ1-1; D gene uncertain. The germline CDR1 and CDR2 sequences are SGHTA and FQGNSA. The V gene lost 5 bases and the J gene lost 8 bases, with 12 bases spanning the gap. The CDR3 loop spans 12 amino acids.

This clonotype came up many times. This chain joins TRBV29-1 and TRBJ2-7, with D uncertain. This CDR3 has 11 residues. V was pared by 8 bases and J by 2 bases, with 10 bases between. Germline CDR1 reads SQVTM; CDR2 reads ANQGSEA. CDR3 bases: TGCAGCTATAGGTTCGCCTACGAGCAGTACTTC. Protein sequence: CSYRFAYEQYF.

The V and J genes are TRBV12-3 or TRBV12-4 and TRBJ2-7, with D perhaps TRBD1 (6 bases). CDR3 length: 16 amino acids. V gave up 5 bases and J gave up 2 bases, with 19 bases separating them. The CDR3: CASSTPLTGDTYEQYF. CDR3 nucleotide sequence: TGTGCCAGCAGTACCCCATTGACAGGCGACACCTACGAGCAGTACTTC.